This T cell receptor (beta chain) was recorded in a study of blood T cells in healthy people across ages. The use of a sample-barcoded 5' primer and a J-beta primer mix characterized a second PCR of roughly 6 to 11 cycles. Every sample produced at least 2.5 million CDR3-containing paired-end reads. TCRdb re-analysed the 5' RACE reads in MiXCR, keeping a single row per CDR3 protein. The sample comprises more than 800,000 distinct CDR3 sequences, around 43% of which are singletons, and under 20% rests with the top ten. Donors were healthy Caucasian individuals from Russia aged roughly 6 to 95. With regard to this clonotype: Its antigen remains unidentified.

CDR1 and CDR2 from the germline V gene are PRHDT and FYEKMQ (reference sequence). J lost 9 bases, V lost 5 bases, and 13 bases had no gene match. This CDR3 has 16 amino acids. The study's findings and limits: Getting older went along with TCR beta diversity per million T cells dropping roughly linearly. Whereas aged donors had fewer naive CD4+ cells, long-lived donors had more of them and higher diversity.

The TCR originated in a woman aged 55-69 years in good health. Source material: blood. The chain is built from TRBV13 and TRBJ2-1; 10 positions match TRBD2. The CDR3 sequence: CASSTFTSGILGEQFF. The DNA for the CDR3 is TGTGCCAGCAGCACCTTTACTAGCGGGATCTTGGGTGAGCAGTTCTTC. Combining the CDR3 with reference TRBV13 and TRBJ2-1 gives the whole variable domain AAGVIQSPRHLIKEKRETATLKCYPIPRHDTVYWYQQGPGQDPQFLISFYEKMQSDKGSIPDRFSAQQFSDYHSELNMSSLELGDSALYFCASSTFTSGILGEQFFGPGTRLTVL.